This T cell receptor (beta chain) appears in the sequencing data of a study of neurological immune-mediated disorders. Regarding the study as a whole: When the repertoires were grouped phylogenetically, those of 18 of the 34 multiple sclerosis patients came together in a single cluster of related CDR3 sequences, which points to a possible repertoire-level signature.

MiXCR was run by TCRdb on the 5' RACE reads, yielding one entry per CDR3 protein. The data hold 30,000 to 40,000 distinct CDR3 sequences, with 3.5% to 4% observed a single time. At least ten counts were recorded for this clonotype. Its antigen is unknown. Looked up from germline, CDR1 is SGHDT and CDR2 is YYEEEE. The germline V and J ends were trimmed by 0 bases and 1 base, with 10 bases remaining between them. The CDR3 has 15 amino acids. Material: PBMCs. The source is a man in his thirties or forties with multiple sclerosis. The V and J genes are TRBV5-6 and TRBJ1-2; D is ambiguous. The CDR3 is CASSLGPTHNYGYTF. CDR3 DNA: TGTGCCAGCAGCTTGGGACCCACCCATAACTATGGCTACACCTTC. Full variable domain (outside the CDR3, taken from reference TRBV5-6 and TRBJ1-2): DAGVTQSPTHLIKTRGQQVTLRCSPKSGHDTVSWYQQALGQGPQFIFQYYEEEERQRGNFPDRFSGHQFPNYSSELNVNALLLGDSALYLCASSLGPTHNYGYTFGSGTRLTVV.